The rows below give T cell receptor beta chains drawn from one sample of a study of cytomegalovirus exposure and HLA in healthy donors. Method: immunoSEQ multiplex PCR; TCRdb's copy keeps in-frame clones and lacks some. The sample lists under 90,000 clones; 90% were seen once. Specimen: PBMCs. The receptors originated from a young man in good health and CMV-seronegative. The CDR3 runs from the conserved cysteine through the conserved F or W. A D gene is named only where the DNA matches it firmly. Where a row states a size, it is once, few, many or the class of an expanded clone; other rows omit it.

TRBD2	TRBV7-8	few	TRBJ2-1	CASSLVGTSGCSPFF	TGTGCCAGCAGCTTAGTCGGGACTAGCGGGTGTAGTCCGTTCTTC
TRBD1	TRBV7-9	.	TRBJ2-5	CASSPQGAQETQYF	TGTGCCAGCAGCCCCCAGGGGGCCCAAGAGACCCAGTACTTC
TRBD1	TRBV28	.	TRBJ1-5	CASSTRDRGPGNQPQHF	TGTGCCAGCAGTACCCGGGACAGGGGGCCGGGCAATCAGCCCCAGCATTTT
.	TRBV27	.	TRBJ2-1	CASKFGGNEQFF	TGTGCCAGCAAATTTGGGGGGAATGAGCAGTTCTTC
.	TRBV28	few	TRBJ1-5	CASSLVYSNQPQHF	TGTGCCAGCAGTTTAGTGTATAGCAATCAGCCCCAGCATTTT
.	TRBV7-3	.	TRBJ1-6	CASSRLGGNSPLHF	TGTGCCAGCAGCAGACTTGGGGGGAATTCACCCCTCCACTTT
.	TRBV7-2	.	TRBJ1-1	CASSLGIRGNTEAFF	TGTGCCAGCAGCTTAGGGATAAGGGGGAACACTGAAGCTTTCTTT
TRBD1	TRBV6-4	.	TRBJ1-1	CASGRDSNTEAFF	TGTGCCAGCGGCCGGGACAGCAACACTGAAGCTTTCTTT
.	TRBV9	.	TRBJ1-1	CASSRQGMNTEAFF	TGTGCCAGCAGTCGCCAGGGCATGAACACTGAAGCTTTCTTT
.	TRBV4-2	.	TRBJ2-3	CASSQDSVSTDTQYF	TGTGCCAGCAGCCAAGATTCAGTAAGCACAGATACGCAGTATTTT
TRBD1	TRBV7-3	once	TRBJ2-1	CASSLDRGRGNEQFF	TGTGCCAGCAGCCTAGACAGGGGGCGAGGGAATGAGCAGTTCTTC
TRBD1	TRBV7-8	.	TRBJ1-2	CASSFIPGQGLYDYGYTF	TGTGCCAGCAGCTTTATACCGGGACAGGGGTTATACGACTATGGCTACACCTTC
.	TRBV7-9	.	TRBJ2-1	CASSLVPQDNEQFF	TGTGCCAGCAGCTTAGTGCCCCAGGACAATGAGCAGTTCTTC
TRBD1	TRBV7-2	.	TRBJ2-7	CASSLGGTGGYEQYF	TGTGCCAGCAGCTTAGGAGGGACAGGGGGCTACGAGCAGTACTTC
.	TRBV7-9	.	TRBJ1-6	CASSQTAKGKNYNSPLHF	TGTGCCAGCAGCCAAACCGCTAAGGGGAAGAACTATAATTCACCCCTCCACTTT
TRBD2	TRBV5-3	.	TRBJ2-3	CARSPTSGRREGTDTQYF	TGTGCCAGAAGCCCTACTAGCGGGAGGAGGGAGGGGACAGATACGCAGTATTTT
TRBD1	TRBV11-2	.	TRBJ2-7	CASSLVRGTGHSYEQYF	TGTGCCAGCAGCTTAGTTCGCGGGACAGGGCATTCCTACGAGCAGTACTTC
.	TRBV28	.	TRBJ1-3	CALSGRRGSGNTIYF	TGTGCCCTCAGTGGCCGGCGAGGCTCTGGAAACACCATATATTTT
TRBD1	TRBV18	few	TRBJ2-7	CASSPLGQGFSVYEQYF	TGTGCCAGCTCACCACTCGGACAGGGGTTTTCAGTCTACGAGCAGTACTTC
TRBD1	TRBV27	once	TRBJ2-3	CASSQQGAVRSDTQYF	TGTGCCAGCAGCCAACAGGGGGCAGTTAGGTCAGATACGCAGTATTTT
.	TRBV18	.	TRBJ1-1	CASSPVGSGDTEAFF	TGTGCCAGCTCACCGGTCGGTTCTGGTGACACTGAAGCTTTCTTT
TRBD1	TRBV9	.	TRBJ2-2	CASSVAGQGALGGELFF	TGTGCCAGCAGCGTAGCGGGACAGGGGGCCCTGGGAGGGGAGCTGTTTTTT
.	TRBV11-2	few	TRBJ2-7	CASSLIVTSNYEQYF	TGTGCCAGCAGCTTAATTGTGACGTCGAACTACGAGCAGTACTTC
TRBD1	TRBV28	.	TRBJ1-4	CASSTRQGLGGEKLFF	TGTGCCAGCAGTACCAGACAGGGTTTGGGCGGTGAAAAACTGTTTTTT
.	TRBV28	.	TRBJ1-5	CASSLGGPNQPQHF	TGTGCCAGCAGTTTAGGAGGTCCCAATCAGCCCCAGCATTTT
TRBD1	TRBV9	.	TRBJ1-6	CASSTTGVGNSPLHF	TGTGCCAGCAGCACAACAGGGGTCGGTAATTCACCCCTCCACTTT
TRBD1	TRBV7-3	.	TRBJ2-1	CASSSDRGFYNEQFF	TGTGCCAGCAGCTCAGACAGGGGGTTTTACAATGAGCAGTTCTTC
TRBD2	TRBV7-8	.	TRBJ2-2	CASTLGLVASGELFF	TGTGCCAGCACCTTGGGACTAGTGGCGTCCGGGGAGCTGTTTTTT
.	TRBV18	.	TRBJ1-1	CASSPLSSGDTEAFF	TGTGCCAGCTCACCACTGAGTTCCGGGGACACTGAAGCTTTCTTT
.	TRBV28	.	TRBJ1-2	CASSLLQGYGYTF	TGTGCCAGCAGTTTATTACAGGGTTATGGCTACACCTTC
.	TRBV6-5	once	TRBJ1-5	CASSYSGERNQPQHF	TGTGCCAGCAGTTACTCTGGGGAGCGCAATCAGCCCCAGCATTTT
TRBD2	TRBV4-2	.	TRBJ2-1	CASSHRASGSGEQFF	TGTGCCAGCAGCCACAGGGCTAGCGGGAGCGGAGAGCAGTTCTTC
TRBD1	TRBV28	.	TRBJ2-7	CASRTPGQGKYF	TGTGCCAGCAGGACCCCGGGACAGGGAAAGTACTTC
.	TRBV7-9	.	TRBJ2-3	CAGNGAGNTDTQYF	TGTGCCGGCAACGGGGCGGGGAACACAGATACGCAGTATTTT
.	TRBV30	.	TRBJ2-2	CAWKGNPVTGELFF	TGTGCCTGGAAGGGGAATCCCGTCACCGGGGAGCTGTTTTTT